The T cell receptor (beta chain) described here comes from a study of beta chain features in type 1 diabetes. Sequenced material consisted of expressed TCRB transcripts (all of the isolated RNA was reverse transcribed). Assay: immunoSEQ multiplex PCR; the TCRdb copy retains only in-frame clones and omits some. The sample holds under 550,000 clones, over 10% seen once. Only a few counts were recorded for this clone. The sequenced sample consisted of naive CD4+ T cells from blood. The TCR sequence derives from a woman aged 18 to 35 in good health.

The DNA for the CDR3 is TGTGCCAGCAGCGTAAGAGCGGGAGCCCGGACAGATACGCAGTATTTT. It encodes CASSVRAGARTDTQYF. The rearrangement joins TRBV7-2 to TRBJ2-3, with TRBD2 identical over 8 bases. CDR1 and CDR2 (germline): SGHTA, FQGNSA. The CDR3 is 16 residues long. The trim removed 5 bases at V and 3 bases at J, leaving 10 bases unmatched.